The clone carrying this T cell receptor (beta chain) was detected only a few times. CDR1 and CDR2 (germline): SGHRS, YFSETQ. V lost 4 bases and J 0 bases, leaving 10 bases between the germline ends. The CDR3 spans 14 residues. Expressed TCRB transcripts were sequenced because the isolated RNA had all been reverse transcribed beforehand. Some clones are missing from TCRdb's copy, which holds only in-frame ones; the method was immunoSEQ multiplex PCR. Here the sample spans 400,000 to 450,000 clones, roughly 13% being singletons. The sample originates from a study of beta chain features in type 1 diabetes.

This TCR derives from a man aged 25-40 years in good health. This chain links TRBV5-1 with TRBJ1-1, with D hard to call. The sequenced sample was naive CD4+ T cells from blood. The CDR3 spells CASSPRQLNTEAFF. CDR3 in DNA: TGCGCCAGCAGCCCAAGGCAGCTGAACACTGAAGCTTTCTTT.